The 25 T cell receptor beta chains presented below share a single source sample, sequenced in a study of regulatory T cells in long-lasting Graves disease. CDR3 regions were amplified by Arm-PCR using iRepertoire HTBI primers to build TCR beta libraries. MiXCR was run by TCRdb on the multiplex PCR reads, yielding one entry per CDR3 protein. The data hold over 350,000 distinct CDR3 sequences, with about 15% observed a single time. Time point indicated: newly diagnosed GD, antithyroid drugs for less than 3 months. PBMCs were the source of the RNA used for TCR sequencing. This same sample was also part of a study on T cells in Graves' hyperthyroidism and ophthalmopathy.

Sequences were derived from peripheral blood mononuclear cells (PBMCs), sampled at new diagnosis, from a patient treated with antithyroid drugs. These receptors all stem from a woman between 40 and 55 years old with Graves disease.

This sequence joins TRBV5-6 and TRBJ2-7, with 8 bases fitting TRBD2. CDR3 length: 14 residues. V lost 1 base and J lost 4; bases outside the gene matches: 4. CDR1 is SGHDT and CDR2 is YYEEEE in the germline V gene. The CDR3 DNA reads as TGTGCCAGCAGCTTGAAAGCGGGAGTTTACGAGCAGTACTTC. Translation: CASSLKAGVYEQYF.

This clonotype has at least ten counts. CDR3 protein: CSVKTGGQPQHF. For the CDR3, the DNA is TGCAGCGTCAAGACTGGGGGACAGCCCCAGCATTTT. The chain couples TRBV29-1 to TRBJ1-5; perhaps TRBD1 as D (5 bases). The CDR3 spans 12 residues. V lost 6 bases and J 7 bases, leaving 13 bases between the germline ends. Germline CDR1 SQVTM, CDR2 ANQGSEA.

This clonotype was detected ten times or more. The chain joins TRBV7-8 to TRBJ2-7; D is ambiguous. The CDR3 is 14 amino acids. V shed 8 bases and J shed 2 bases, with 16 bases lying between them. Germline V gene lookup returns CDR1 SGHVS and CDR2 FQNEAQ. The CDR3 nucleotides are TGTGCCAGCGGATACGATCGGACCCCCTACGAGCAGTACTTC. Its protein is CASGYDRTPYEQYF. Looking up the rest from reference TRBV7-8 and TRBJ2-7 gives the full variable domain: GAGVSQSPRYKVAKRGQDVALRCDPISGHVSLFWYQQALGQGPEFLTYFQNEAQLDKSGLPSDRFFAERPEGSVSTLKIQRTQQEDSAVYLCASGYDRTPYEQYFGPGTRLTVT.

For this clonotype: With a much larger clone just one base away, this may be a read error. The chain combines TRBV7-9 with TRBJ1-1, with D perhaps TRBD1 (6 bases). Germline lookup yields CDR1 SEHNR and CDR2 FQNEAQ (reference sequence). Between the trimmed V and J ends, which lost 5 bases and 7 bases, there was a span of 17 bases. The CDR3 length is 14 residues. The CDR3 nucleotides are TGTGCCAGCAGCCTGGGACGGGGGGGCAGTGAAGCTTTCTTT. The encoded protein is CASSLGRGGSEAFF.

This chain connects TRBV7-3 to TRBJ1-2; D gene ambiguous. Germline values: CDR1 SGHTA, CDR2 FQGTGA. Trimming shortened V by 9 bases and J by 4 bases, and 18 bases separated the two germline ends. The CDR3 runs 14 residues. The CDR3 loop is CARTPKGAGYGYTF. For the CDR3, the DNA is TGTGCCAGAACCCCCAAGGGCGCAGGCTATGGCTACACCTTC.

Many counts were recorded for this clonotype. The J gene is TRBJ1-6, the V gene TRBV30, with D hard to call. Germline assignment: CDR1 GTSNPN and CDR2 SVGIG (reference sequence). This CDR3 is built from 14 residues. V gave up 0 bases and J gave up 6 bases, with 9 bases separating them. CDR3 amino acids: CAWSVPATNSPLHF. CDR3 coding DNA: TGTGCCTGGAGTGTACCGGCTACTAATTCACCCCTCCACTTT.

This clonotype was detected only a few times. V and J are TRBV30 and TRBJ1-1, with 9 positions matching TRBD1. The V and J ends lost 2 bases and 8 bases, in that order; junction bases with no gene match: 15. The CDR3 is made up of 16 amino acids. CDR1 is GTSNPN and CDR2 is SVGIG in the germline V gene (reference sequence). The CDR3, as DNA: TGTGCCTGGAGTCCCTTAGCGGGACAGGGTCATTCCGAAGCTTTCTTT. It yields the protein CAWSPLAGQGHSEAFF.

As to this clonotype: A read error is likely, as this CDR3 ends without the conserved phenylalanine or tryptophan. The rearrangement uses TRBV20-1 and TRBJ1-1; 7 nucleotides line up with TRBD1. Trimming removed 5 bases from V and 10 bases from J; junction bases left unmatched: 25. This CDR3 is built from 17 residues. Germline-derived CDR1 and CDR2 are DFQATT and SNEGSKA (reference sequence). The CDR3 bases are TGCAGTGCTCACTCCACCCAAACCGGGACAGACTACGTAATAGCTTTCTCT. It is translated as CSAHSTQTGTDYVIAFS.

Many counts were recorded for this clonotype. This chain uses TRBV12-5 with TRBJ2-1; D gene ambiguous. Germline loops: CDR1 LGHNT, CDR2 FRNRAP. CDR3 length: 13 residues. Trimming removed 6 bases from V and 2 bases from J, with 8 bases in between. CDR3: CASGPSTYNEQFF. For the CDR3, the DNA is TGTGCTAGTGGCCCTTCGACCTACAATGAGCAGTTCTTC. Using reference TRBV12-5 and TRBJ2-1 for the parts outside the CDR3, the full variable domain is DARVTQTPRHKVTEMGQEVTMRCQPILGHNTVFWYRQTMMQGLELLAYFRNRAPLDDSGMPKDRFSAEMPDATLATLKIQPSEPRDSAVYFCASGPSTYNEQFFGPGTRLTVL.

This clonotype was picked up many times. This rearrangement joins TRBV7-2 to TRBJ1-1, with D perhaps TRBD1 (5 bases). CDR1 is SGHTA, CDR2 FQGNSA, per germline. The V gene lost 1 base and the J gene lost 5 bases, with 11 bases spanning the gap. The CDR3 loop spans 14 amino acids. CDR3 in amino acids: CASSLVGQATEAFF. The CDR3 region has the DNA TGTGCCAGCAGCTTAGTAGGACAAGCTACTGAAGCTTTCTTT.

This clonotype was seen repeatedly, ten times or more. This rearrangement joins TRBV20-1 to TRBJ2-7, with 7 positions matching TRBD1. The CDR3 spans 12 residues. Unmatched junction bases numbered 3, after V lost 3 bases and J lost 4 bases. Germline loops: CDR1 DFQATT, CDR2 SNEGSKA (reference sequence). CDR3 protein: CSARRGLYEQYF. The DNA for the CDR3 is TGCAGTGCTAGGAGGGGGCTGTACGAGCAGTACTTC.

V usage is TRBV19 and J usage is TRBJ2-5; unclear D gene. Germline-derived CDR1 and CDR2 are LNHDA and SQIVND (reference sequence). The length of the CDR3 is 12 residues. The V end lost 3 bases, the J end lost 1 base, and 3 bases lay between the germline ends. This chain's CDR3 is CASSIPQETQYF. The CDR3 DNA follows: TGTGCCAGTAGTATCCCCCAAGAGACCCAGTACTTC.

This clonotype was picked up many times. V and J are TRBV19 and TRBJ2-7; 9 bases fit TRBD2. The germline V gene encodes CDR1 LNHDA and CDR2 SQIVND (reference sequence). V lost 5 bases and J lost 5; bases outside the gene matches: 10. The CDR3 extends over 15 amino acids. CDR3 protein: CASSPQAGGADEQYF. CDR3 DNA: TGTGCCAGTAGTCCCCAAGCGGGAGGAGCAGACGAGCAGTACTTC.

The chain recombines TRBV30 with TRBJ2-1, with TRBD2 matching 8 bases. The CDR3 runs to 16 residues. With V trimmed by 1 base and J by 3 bases, 8 bases remained unmatched. From germline, CDR1 is GTSNPN and CDR2 SVGIG (reference sequence). CDR3 DNA: TGTGCCTGGAGTGCCCCGTTGCGGGGGGACTACAATGAGCAGTTCTTC. This translates into CAWSAPLRGDYNEQFF.

The chain employs TRBV5-8 and TRBJ2-1, with TRBD2 matching 9 bases. With V trimmed by 2 bases and J by 1 base, 13 bases remained unmatched. Per the germline V gene, CDR1 is SGHTS and CDR2 is YDEGEE. The CDR3 loop spans 19 amino acids. DNA for the CDR3: TGTGCCAGCAGCTTAGGGAAAAAGGTAGCGGGAGTTTCCTACAATGAGCAGTTCTTC. Translated: CASSLGKKVAGVSYNEQFF. Full variable domain (remainder filled in from reference TRBV5-8 and TRBJ2-1): EAGVTQSPTHLIKTRGQQATLRCSPISGHTSVYWYQQALGLGLQFLLWYDEGEERNRGNFPPRFSGRQFPNYSSELNVNALELEDSALYLCASSLGKKVAGVSYNEQFFGPGTRLTVL.

Many counts were recorded for this clonotype. This rearrangement joins TRBV12-3 or TRBV12-4 to TRBJ2-4, with TRBD2 matching over 7 bases. The length of the CDR3 is 15 residues. V was pared by 3 bases and J by 6 bases, with 8 bases of the junction left unmatched. The CDR3 coding sequence is TGTGCCAGCAGTTTGGCTAGCGGCGAATCAAACATTCAGTACTTC. Translating gives CASSLASGESNIQYF.

This clonotype was seen repeatedly, ten times or more. Sequence at one end of the junction differs from germline and may be a read error. This sequence joins TRBV11-1 and TRBJ2-1; D is undetermined. The CDR3 consists of 13 residues. Germline CDR1 is SGHAT and CDR2 is FQDESV (reference sequence). The DNA of the CDR3 is TGTGCCAGCAGCTTAGCCACCTATAATGAGCAGTTCTTC. Its translation: CASSLATYNEQFF.

This clonotype was seen many times. This sequence joins TRBV7-6 and TRBJ1-1; D uncertain. The CDR3 runs to 16 residues. With 3 bases removed from V and 3 bases from J, the gap between germline ends came to 17 bases. Germline V gives CDR1 SGHVS, CDR2 FNYEAQ. The CDR3 DNA reads TGTGCCAGCAGCTTTGGGCCTCGGGGAGAAGACACTGAAGCTTTCTTT. Translated, it gives CASSFGPRGEDTEAFF.

This clonotype was picked up many times. This sequence joins TRBV15 and TRBJ1-2, with no clear D. This CDR3 contains 16 residues. CDR1 LNHNV and CDR2 YYDKDF come from the germline V gene (reference sequence). Trimming took 1 base from V and 6 from J, leaving 18 bases between them. CDR3 bases: TGTGCCACCAGCAGAGGCCTCTCGGGCGAGGCGAATGGCTACACCTTC. The encoded protein is CATSRGLSGEANGYTF.

This clonotype was counted ten times or more. The CDR3 here is CASSNTGPEGGEQYF. In DNA form, the CDR3 reads TGTGCCAGCAGCAACACGGGACCCGAAGGGGGCGAGCAGTACTTC. The rearrangement uses TRBV7-8 and TRBJ2-7; D perhaps matches TRBD1 (6 bases). The V end lost 5 bases, the J end lost 6 bases, and 20 bases lay between the germline ends. This CDR3 contains 15 residues. The germline CDR1 and CDR2 sequences are SGHVS and FQNEAQ.

This clonotype was seen only once. This sequence may be a read error, since a much larger clone differs from it by one base. This chain links TRBV10-3 with TRBJ1-4; a possible D gene is TRBD1 (6 bases). Germline loops: CDR1 ENHRY, CDR2 SYGVKD. Trimming stripped 10 bases from V and 6 bases from J, with 15 bases between. This CDR3 is 13 amino acids long. The CDR3 bases are TGTGCCACCTCAGGGGAGAGCGATGAAAAACTGTTTTTT. Its protein product is CATSGESDEKLFF.

This clonotype was counted at least ten times. V gene TRBV18 combines with J gene TRBJ2-7; D may be TRBD2 (5 bases). CDR3 length: 14 amino acids. Looked up from germline, CDR1 is KGHSH and CDR2 is LQKENI. V was cut by 3 bases and J by 1 base, with 10 bases left in between. The CDR3 protein is CASSPLEGSYEQYF. In DNA, the CDR3 is TGTGCCAGCTCACCGCTCGAGGGATCCTACGAGCAGTACTTC. Based on the CDR3 plus reference TRBV18 and TRBJ2-7, the full variable domain is NAGVMQNPRHLVRRRGQEARLRCSPMKGHSHVYWYRQLPEEGLKFMVYLQKENIIDESGMPKERFSAEFPKEGPSILRIQQVVRGDSAAYFCASSPLEGSYEQYFGPGTRLTVT.

The genes are TRBV7-8 and TRBJ2-7; the D gene is possibly TRBD1 (6 bases). Trimming pared 5 bases from V and 0 bases from J, leaving 14 bases between. This CDR3 has 15 residues. Germline CDR1 is SGHVS and CDR2 is FQNEAQ. CDR3 coding DNA: TGTGCCAGCAGCAACCGGGACAAGAGCTCCTACGAGCAGTACTTC. It encodes CASSNRDKSSYEQYF.

A word on this clonotype: Possible read error: a much larger clone is one base away. The gene calls are TRBV3-1 and TRBJ2-3; 7 bases are a match to TRBD2. Germline V lookup: CDR1 LGHDT, CDR2 YNNKEL (reference sequence). V lost 1 base and J lost 2; bases outside the gene matches: 9. The CDR3 has 17 amino acids. The CDR3 DNA is TGTGCCAGCAGCCAAGCGGGCGGGAGCTTTAACACAGATACGCAGTATTTT. Residues: CASSQAGGSFNTDTQYF.

This clonotype was seen at least ten times. The chain employs TRBV6-2 or TRBV6-3 and TRBJ1-1; no clear D. With 0 bases removed from V and 2 bases from J, the gap between germline ends came to 19 bases. Germline-derived CDR1 and CDR2 are MNHEY and SVGEGT. The CDR3 has 18 residues. CDR3 DNA sequence: TGTGCCAGCAGTTACTCGCCTTCAAGAGGAGCCCTAAACACTGAAGCTTTCTTT. The encoded protein is CASSYSPSRGALNTEAFF.